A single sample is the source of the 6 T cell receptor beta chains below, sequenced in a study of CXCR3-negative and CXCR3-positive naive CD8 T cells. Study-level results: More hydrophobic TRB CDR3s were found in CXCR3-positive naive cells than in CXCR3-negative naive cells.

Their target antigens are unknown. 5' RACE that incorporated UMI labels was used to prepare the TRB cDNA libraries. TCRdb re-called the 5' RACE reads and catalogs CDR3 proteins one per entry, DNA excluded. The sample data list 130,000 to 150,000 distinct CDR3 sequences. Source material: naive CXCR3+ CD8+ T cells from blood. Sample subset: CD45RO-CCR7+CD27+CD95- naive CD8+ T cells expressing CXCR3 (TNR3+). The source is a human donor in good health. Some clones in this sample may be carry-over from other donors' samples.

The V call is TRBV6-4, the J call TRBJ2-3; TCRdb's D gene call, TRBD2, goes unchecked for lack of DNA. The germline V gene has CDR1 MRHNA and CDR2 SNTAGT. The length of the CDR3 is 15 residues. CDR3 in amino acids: CASASRGGTGDTQYF.

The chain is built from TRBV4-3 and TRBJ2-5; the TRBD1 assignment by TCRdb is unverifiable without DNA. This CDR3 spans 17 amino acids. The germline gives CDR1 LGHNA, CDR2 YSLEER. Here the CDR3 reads CASSQDRVQATVGTQYF.

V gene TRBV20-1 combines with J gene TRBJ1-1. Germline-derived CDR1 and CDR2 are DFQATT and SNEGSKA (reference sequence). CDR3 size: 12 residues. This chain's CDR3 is CSASPLGTEAFF.

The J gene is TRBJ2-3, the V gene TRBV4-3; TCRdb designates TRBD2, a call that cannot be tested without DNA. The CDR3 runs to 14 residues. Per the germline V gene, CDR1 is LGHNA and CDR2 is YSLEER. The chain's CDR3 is CASSTGTALDTQYF.

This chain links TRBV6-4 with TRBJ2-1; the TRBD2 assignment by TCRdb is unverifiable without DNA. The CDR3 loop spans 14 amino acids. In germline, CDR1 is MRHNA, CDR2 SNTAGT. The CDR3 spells CASSEAGRYNEQFF.

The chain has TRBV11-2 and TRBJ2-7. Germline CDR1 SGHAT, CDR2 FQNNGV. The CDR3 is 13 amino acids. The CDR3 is CASSLVPVLEQYF.